The rows below give T cell receptor beta chains drawn from one sample of a study of cytomegalovirus exposure and HLA in healthy donors. Assay: immunoSEQ multiplex PCR; the TCRdb copy retains only in-frame clones and omits some. There are some 220,000 clones in the sample; about 85% occur only once, and around 0.23% lies in the top ten. Sequenced: PBMCs. These TCRs come from a girl aged 2 to 9 in good health and CMV-seronegative. Each CDR3 is given with its conserved first and last residue. Fields, in order: D gene, V gene, J gene, clone size, CDR3 protein, CDR3 DNA. The D gene is left open where the match is weak. Clone sizes are given selectively: once, few, many, or a class where the clone is expanded.

d_gene: TRBD1
v_gene: TRBV19
j_gene: TRBJ2-2
abundance: -
CDR3aa: CASSGGTGLYTGELFF
CDR3nt: TGTGCCAGTAGTGGGGGGACAGGGCTCTACACCGGGGAGCTGTTTTTT

d_gene: -
v_gene: TRBV20-1
j_gene: TRBJ1-1
abundance: -
CDR3aa: CSATAGGTAFF
CDR3nt: TGCAGTGCTACCGCGGGAGGGACCGCTTTCTTT

d_gene: -
v_gene: TRBV5-1
j_gene: TRBJ1-1
abundance: -
CDR3aa: CASSFQGMDTEAFF
CDR3nt: TGCGCCAGCAGCTTCCAGGGGATGGACACTGAAGCTTTCTTT

d_gene: -
v_gene: TRBV5-4
j_gene: TRBJ1-2
abundance: -
CDR3aa: CASSSRQNYGYTF
CDR3nt: TGTGCCAGCAGCTCAAGACAGAACTATGGCTACACCTTC

d_gene: -
v_gene: TRBV6-5
j_gene: TRBJ1-3
abundance: -
CDR3aa: CASSYDQGTDTIYF
CDR3nt: TGTGCCAGCAGTTACGACCAGGGAACGGACACCATATATTTT

d_gene: TRBD2
v_gene: TRBV7-6
j_gene: TRBJ2-7
abundance: -
CDR3aa: CASSLGGGDSYEQYF
CDR3nt: TGTGCCAGCAGCTTAGGCGGGGGGGACTCCTACGAGCAGTACTTC

d_gene: TRBD1
v_gene: TRBV7-7
j_gene: TRBJ2-3
abundance: once
CDR3aa: CASSLGTGVADTQYF
CDR3nt: TGTGCCAGCAGTCTCGGGACAGGGGTGGCAGATACGCAGTATTTT

d_gene: TRBD1
v_gene: TRBV6-5
j_gene: TRBJ2-7
abundance: -
CDR3aa: CASSYLTGITAYEQYF
CDR3nt: TGTGCCAGCAGTTATCTGACAGGGATCACAGCCTACGAGCAGTACTTC

d_gene: -
v_gene: TRBV5-1
j_gene: TRBJ2-7
abundance: few
CDR3aa: CASSLDALASSYEQYF
CDR3nt: TGCGCCAGCAGCTTGGATGCCCTAGCGAGCTCCTACGAGCAGTACTTC

d_gene: -
v_gene: TRBV7-9
j_gene: TRBJ1-2
abundance: -
CDR3aa: CASSRLREGSGYTF
CDR3nt: TGTGCCAGCAGCCGCTTAAGGGAGGGCTCTGGCTACACCTTC